This T cell receptor beta chain was captured in a study of CD8+ T cells in alopecia areata. About the research overall: Treated patients took oral tofacitinib at 5 to 10 mg twice daily.

The treatment: oral pan-JAK inhibitor, 5-10 mg twice daily. V was clipped by 2 bases and J by 5 bases; unmatched bases: 3. Per the germline V gene, CDR1 is LGHNT and CDR2 is FRNRAP. CDR3 size: 14 residues. Sequencing used cDNA as its template, made by extracting RNA and reverse transcribing it. TCRdb keeps only in-frame clones here, not all; method: immunoSEQ multiplex PCR. The table has roughly 180,000 clones, about 48% seen once. Overall study findings and caveats: Among the 100 top clones, expanded CD8+ clones, like scalp clonality, were significantly decreased by tofacitinib. Clonality was higher in lesional than normal scalp, especially in alopecia totalis/universalis.

This clone was counted between two and nine times. Its target is unknown. The TCR originated in a human donor with alopecia areata. The chain has TRBV12-5 and TRBJ2-1, with TRBD2 matching over 7 bases. Sequenced here: CD8+ T cells sorted from blood, sampled at week 24, from a patient treated with tofacitinib. The CDR3 spells CASGLWTSDNEQFF. The CDR3 bases are TGTGCTAGTGGTTTGTGGACTAGTGACAATGAGCAGTTCTTC.